This T cell receptor beta chain comes out of a study of PD-L1 blockade in urothelial cancer (dated by TCRdb to 2016 to 2017). Context from the whole study: Every patient began therapy in the mid-2010s and was given atezolizumab 1,200 mg intravenously every 3 weeks. About 85% of the 29 patients were males with bladder-origin urothelial cancer, and about 60% of the 29 reported a prior smoking history. Patients had an ECOG performance status of 0 or 1 and had received between 0 and 3 prior chemotherapy regimens. Blood samples were analyzed at two time points: 3 weeks after treatment start (second dose) and 6 weeks after treatment start. Blood samples gave median yields of about 140,000 T cells and tens of thousands of unique TCRs, along with a median clonality of about 0.084. Somatic, immune and clinical correlates of response to PD-L1 blockade with atezolizumab in urothelial cancer were the focus of an exploratory multi-omic analysis. Pretreatment tumor samples, along with matched peripheral blood serially collected before and after atezolizumab treatment, were subjected to TCR sequencing. Durable clinical benefit meant progression-free survival longer than 6 months, and TCR features were also tested against progression-free and overall survival. Whole exome sequencing and RNA sequencing of pretreatment tumors were performed alongside TCR sequencing in the same patients. Durable clinical benefit was achieved by nine patients but not by the remaining 20. Pretreatment blood TCR-seq was available for about 27 patients, at least one posttreatment blood collection was obtained for about 25 patients, and tumor TCR-seq was available for about 25 patients. What the research found in general, with its limitations: Greater expansion of tumor-associated TCR clones in peripheral blood 3 weeks after the start of treatment was observed in patients with durable benefit (n of about 20, p = 0.022). Because the sample size was small (n = 29) and many of the analyses were exploratory, the results are meant to be hypothesis-generating. A pretreatment peripheral blood TCR clonality below the median was linked to improved progression-free and overall survival.

On this clone: No cognate antigen has been identified for it. The sample holds no much larger clone one base away, and base qualities are not on file.

A cohort of 25 to 35 patients with locally advanced or metastatic urothelial carcinoma, treated at Memorial Sloan Kettering on a trial protocol, was included. Peripheral blood mononuclear cells were collected pretreatment and during treatment, at between 1 and 8 total time points per patient. The Qiagen DNeasy Blood extraction kit was used to purify genomic DNA from total PBMCs and from tumor samples. PBMCs were collected pretreatment and during treatment, and were isolated and stored as previously described. To estimate absolute template abundance from read counts, synthetic TCR analog templates were spiked into each PCR. Using the immunoSEQ assay, TCRbeta CDR3 regions were amplified from genomic DNA with bias-controlled V and J gene primers. Sequencing of rearranged TCRbeta segments was done at approximately 20X coverage. The paper's processing steps were these. Clustering was used to correct sequencing errors, and CDR3s were annotated against IMGT so that V, D and J genes could be assigned. Only productive TCRbeta rearrangements were used in downstream analyses, excluding out-of-frame or stop-codon sequences. Clonality was computed as one minus Shannon entropy normalized by the log of the number of unique productive sequences. Clones differing between time points or between blood and tumor were identified using Fisher's exact test with Benjamini-Hochberg correction, with an adjusted p below 0.01 applied as the threshold. Sourced from immuneACCESS, this table was stored by TCRdb with only in-frame sequences that have V and J called. A share of the clones is absent; for the studies checked, an unresolved V gene accounts for under half, and the remainder has no known explanation. V, J and clone size are those of that table, while D and trimming were read from the DNA. Within this sample are tens of thousands of clones, with approximately 80% of them counted one time only. About 5.6% of the sample is held by the ten biggest clonotypes.

Sequences were derived from PBMCs, sampled around atezolizumab (anti-PD-L1) treatment. The receptor's source is a man in his forties or fifties with urothelial cancer.

The CDR3 in this case is CAWSVWGEKTDTQYF. The nucleotides are TGTGCCTGGAGTGTTTGGGGGGAGAAAACAGATACGCAGTATTTT. This chain is built from TRBV30 and TRBJ2-3; tentative D gene TRBD2, with 6 bases matching. The CDR3 covers 15 residues, taking in both the cysteine and the phenylalanine. Here the CDR3 DNA is all that survives: 45 bases in frame from base 1. The germline V gene (reference sequence) supplies CDR1 GTSNPN and CDR2 SVGIG. At the junction V is shortened by 0 bases and J by 3 bases, with 13 bases in between.